Shown below are 21 T cell receptor beta chains from a single sample sequenced in a study of T cell repertoires in cytomegalovirus infection. Their specific antigens are unknown. TCRdb reprocessed the reads via MiXCR and lists one record per CDR3 protein. The table lists about 770,000 distinct CDR3 sequences, roughly 28% of them singletons. Material: cultured CD8+ T cells from PBMCs, obtained from culture after CMV antigen stimulation. All receptors derive from a human donor in good health (CMV status not recorded). Some clones in this sample may be carry-over from other donors' samples.

A few counts support this clonotype. The gene calls are TRBV5-5 and TRBJ2-7; possible D gene TRBD2, 5 bases. Germline V gives CDR1 SGHKS, CDR2 YYEKEE (reference sequence). V was clipped by 0 bases and J by 2 bases, with 12 bases between them. The CDR3 length is 15 residues. DNA for the CDR3: TGTGCCAGCAGCTTGGAGGTCACGGAGGCCTACGAGCAGTACGTC. It yields the protein CASSLEVTEAYEQYV.

J is TRBJ2-1 and V is TRBV6-2 or TRBV6-3; D remains ambiguous. The CDR3 is made up of 11 amino acids. The V end was cut by 6 bases, the J end by 10 bases, with 10 bases between. Germline V CDR1 and CDR2: MNHEY, SVGEGT. CDR3 DNA sequence: TGTGCCAGCAGACGCGCCAAGGAGCAGTTCTTC. This translates into CASRRAKEQFF.

This clonotype appeared many times. The V and J genes are TRBV7-8 and TRBJ1-5; D is unresolved. Trimming shortened V by 2 bases and J by 1 base, and 12 bases separated the two germline ends. The CDR3 has 16 residues. Germline V gene lookup returns CDR1 SGHVS and CDR2 FQNEAQ. CDR3 coding DNA: TGTGCCAGCAGCTTATATCGCAGAGGAAGCAATCAGCCCCAGCATTTT. Protein sequence: CASSLYRRGSNQPQHF.

The genes are TRBV2 and TRBJ2-2, with a possible D match to TRBD1 (5 bases). The germline V gene has CDR1 SNHLY and CDR2 FYNNEI. The CDR3 runs 14 residues. Trimming left V 8 bases short and J 5 bases short, with 15 bases between. The CDR3 loop is CASARQPLTGELFF. As DNA, the CDR3 is TGTGCCAGCGCGAGACAGCCATTAACCGGGGAGCTGTTTTTT.

The V and J genes are TRBV19 and TRBJ1-5; the D is unclear. This CDR3 spans 15 amino acids. The V gene's germline CDR1 is LNHDA and CDR2 SQIVND (reference sequence). With 5 bases removed from V and 0 bases from J, the gap between germline ends came to 11 bases. The CDR3 here is CASSRQDLSNQPQHF. CDR3 nucleotide sequence: TGTGCCAGTAGTCGACAAGACCTTAGCAATCAGCCCCAGCATTTT.

This clonotype was seen more than once but under ten times. V gene TRBV14 combines with J gene TRBJ1-2; D possibly corresponds to TRBD1 (5 bases). Germline CDR1 is SGHDN and CDR2 is FVKESK. V lost 2 bases to trimming and J lost 6 bases, with 16 bases between them. The CDR3 loop spans 15 amino acids. The CDR3 spells CASSQLEGTIDGYTF. CDR3 nucleotide sequence: TGTGCCAGCAGCCAATTAGAAGGGACTATTGATGGCTACACCTTC.

There are a few counts of this clonotype. This chain links TRBV10-2 with TRBJ1-4; no reliable D call. This CDR3 region has 15 residues. Germline values: CDR1 WSHSY, CDR2 SAAADI. V lost 3 bases, J lost 0 bases, and 8 bases lay in between. DNA of the CDR3: TGCGCCAGCAGTGAAGAGGTGGCAACTAATGAAAAACTGTTTTTT. Translation gives CASSEEVATNEKLFF.

This clonotype was recorded at least ten times. This chain uses TRBV24-1 with TRBJ2-2; 13 positions agree with TRBD2. Trimming cost V 3 bases and J 11 bases; bases outside gene matches: 2. The CDR3 covers 14 residues. The V gene's germline CDR1 is KGHDR and CDR2 SFDVKD. The CDR3 coding sequence is TGTGCCACCAGTGATGGGACTAGCGGGGCCGAGCTGTTTTTT. Translating gives CATSDGTSGAELFF.

This clonotype appeared a few times. The chain employs TRBV6-1 and TRBJ1-1; possible D gene TRBD1, 5 bases. CDR1 is MNHNS and CDR2 is SASEGT in the germline V gene. Trimming took 8 bases from V and 6 from J, leaving 19 bases between them. The CDR3 sequence is 14 residues long. In nucleotides, the CDR3 is TGTGCCAGCCTGGGGGACCAGGGCTGGCCTGAAGCTTTCTTT. It codes for CASLGDQGWPEAFF.

In this sample, this clonotype turned up a few times. Here the CDR3 reads CASSPELNSPLHF. CDR3 coding DNA: TGTGCCAGCAGCCCTGAGTTGAATTCACCCCTCCACTTT. J is TRBJ1-6 and V is TRBV28; D is ambiguous. CDR3 size: 13 residues. The germline V and J ends were trimmed by 6 bases and 7 bases, with 10 bases remaining between them. Germline-derived CDR1 and CDR2 are MDHEN and SYDVKM. The variable domain in full, completed from reference TRBV28 and TRBJ1-6, reads DVKVTQSSRYLVKRTGEKVFLECVQDMDHENMFWYRQDPGLGLRLIYFSYDVKMKEKGDIPEGYSVSREKKERFSLILESASTNQTSMYLCASSPELNSPLHFGNGTRLTVT.

Only a few counts were recorded for this clonotype. A much larger clone sits a single nucleotide away, making a read error possible. The V call is TRBV7-9, the J call TRBJ2-3; D is uncertain. CDR3 length: 12 residues. Germline V gene data show CDR1 as SEHNR and CDR2 as FQNEAQ (reference sequence). V lost 0 bases, J lost 6 bases, and 4 bases lay in between. The CDR3 is CASSLAMDTQYF. CDR3 DNA: TGTGCCAGCAGCTTAGCGATGGATACGCAGTATTTT.

The DNA for the CDR3 is TGTGCCAGCAGCTTATATCCGGGGACTAGCGGGGGGTCGGAAGAGACCCAGTACTTC. Protein: CASSLYPGTSGGSEETQYF. The J gene is TRBJ2-5, the V gene TRBV7-9; 15 bases fit TRBD2. The CDR3 contains 19 residues. The germline gives CDR1 SEHNR, CDR2 FQNEAQ (reference sequence). V was clipped by 2 bases and J by 3 bases; unmatched bases: 10.

The rearrangement uses TRBV29-1 and TRBJ2-3, with D possibly called TRBD1 or TRBD2 (5 bases each). V was pared by 6 bases and J by 9 bases, with 16 bases between. Germline V gene data show CDR1 as SQVTM and CDR2 as ANQGSEA. The CDR3 spans 12 residues. The CDR3 protein is CSVGRDQGTQYF. CDR3 DNA sequence: TGCAGCGTAGGCCGGGACCAGGGCACGCAGTATTTT.

This clonotype has a handful of counts. The V call is TRBV6-1, the J call TRBJ1-5, with 8 bases fitting TRBD1. Germline CDR1 MNHNS, CDR2 SASEGT. V shed 3 bases, J shed 8 bases, and the junction held 6 bases outside the gene matches. The CDR3 loop spans 14 amino acids. CDR3 bases: TGTGCCAGCAGTGAGACAGGGGATTGGGAGCCCCAGCATTTT. Its protein product is CASSETGDWEPQHF.

Many counts were recorded for this clonotype. The V call is TRBV12-3 or TRBV12-4, the J call TRBJ2-1; 11 bases match TRBD2. J lost 1 base, V lost 3 bases, and 8 bases had no gene match. This CDR3 is built from 18 residues. The CDR3 DNA reads TGTGCCAGCAGTTTTTGGGTTAGCGGGGGGGCGTCCTACAATGAGCAGTTCTTC. Translating gives CASSFWVSGGASYNEQFF.

The rearrangement links TRBV2 to TRBJ2-7; D ambiguous. V was cut by 10 bases and J by 2 bases, with 15 bases left in between. Germline assignment: CDR1 SNHLY and CDR2 FYNNEI. There are 13 residues in the CDR3. The chain's CDR3 is CATWTAVPYEQYV. The CDR3 coding sequence is TGTGCCACTTGGACGGCCGTCCCCTACGAGCAGTACGTC.

The chain joins TRBV7-9 to TRBJ1-2; no clear D gene. The CDR3 has 12 amino acids. Germline lookup yields CDR1 SEHNR and CDR2 FQNEAQ (reference sequence). Trimming left V 5 bases short and J 4 bases short, with 8 bases between. The CDR3 spells CASSPVPYGYTF. The CDR3 DNA follows: TGTGCCAGCAGCCCTGTTCCCTATGGCTACACCTTC.

Points on this clonotype: A much larger clone differs from this one at a single base, so this may be a read error. J is TRBJ2-1 and V is TRBV7-6; D is perhaps TRBD1 (6 bases). The V and J ends lost 1 base and 8 bases respectively, with 21 bases between them. Germline values: CDR1 SGHVS, CDR2 FNYEAQ. The CDR3 is 17 amino acids. The DNA of the CDR3 is TGTGCCAGCAGCTTAGTTATAGTGGGGGACAACATTCATGAGCAGTTCTTC. This codes for CASSLVIVGDNIHEQFF. The full variable domain, rest sourced from reference TRBV7-6 and TRBJ2-1, is GAGVSQSPRYKVTKRGQDVALRCDPISGHVSLYWYRQALGQGPEFLTYFNYEAQQDKSGLPNDRFSAERPEGSISTLTIQRTEQRDSAMYRCASSLVIVGDNIHEQFFGPGTRLTVL.

This clonotype occurred a few times. This sequence joins TRBV7-9 and TRBJ2-7, with TRBD1 matching over 7 bases. The CDR3 runs to 16 residues. Germline V gene sequence: CDR1 SEHNR, CDR2 FQNEAQ (reference sequence). The trim removed 2 bases at V and 5 bases at J, leaving 12 bases unmatched. CDR3: CASSLIDRARRDEQYF. The CDR3 nucleotides are TGTGCCAGCAGCTTAATCGACAGGGCTAGAAGGGACGAGCAGTACTTC.

To note about this clonotype: The junction and the germline gene differ at one end; a read error may be behind it. This chain uses TRBV7-3 with TRBJ2-1; 7 positions agree with TRBD2. The CDR3 covers 16 residues. Germline assignment: CDR1 SGHTA and CDR2 FQGTGA. CDR3 sequence reads: CGSSLTRRGREGEQFF. The CDR3 DNA reads as TGTGGCAGCAGCTTAACGAGGAGAGGGAGGGAGGGTGAGCAGTTCTTC.

The chain carries TRBV20-1 and TRBJ1-4, with D tentatively TRBD1 (5 bases). V dropped 5 bases and J dropped 7 bases, with 17 bases sitting between them. The length of the CDR3 is 14 residues. The germline V gene encodes CDR1 DFQATT and CDR2 SNEGSKA (reference sequence). In nucleotides, the CDR3 is TGCAGTGCTCGAAACCGGGACGAGATTGAAAAACTGTTTTTT. Amino acid sequence: CSARNRDEIEKLFF.